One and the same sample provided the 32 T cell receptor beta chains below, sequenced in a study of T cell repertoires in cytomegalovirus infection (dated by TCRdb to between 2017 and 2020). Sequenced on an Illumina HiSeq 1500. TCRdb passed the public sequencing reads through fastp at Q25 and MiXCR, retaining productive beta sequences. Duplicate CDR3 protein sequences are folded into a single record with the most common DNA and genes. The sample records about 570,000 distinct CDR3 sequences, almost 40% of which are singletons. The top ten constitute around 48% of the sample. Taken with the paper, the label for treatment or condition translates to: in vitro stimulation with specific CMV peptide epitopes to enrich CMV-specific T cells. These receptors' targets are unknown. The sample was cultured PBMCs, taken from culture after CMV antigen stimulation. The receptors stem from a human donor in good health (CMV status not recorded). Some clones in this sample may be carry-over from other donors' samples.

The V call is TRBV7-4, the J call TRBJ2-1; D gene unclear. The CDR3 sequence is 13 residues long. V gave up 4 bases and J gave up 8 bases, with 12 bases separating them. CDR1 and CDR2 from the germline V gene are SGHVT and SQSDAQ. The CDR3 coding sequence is TGTGCCAGCAGCTCGTACAGTACCCATGAGCAGTTCTTC. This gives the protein CASSSYSTHEQFF. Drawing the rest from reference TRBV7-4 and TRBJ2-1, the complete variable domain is GAGVSQSPRYKVAKRGRDVALRCDSISGHVTLYWYRQTLGQGSEVLTYSQSDAQRDKSGRPSGRFSAERPERSVSTLKIQRTEQGDSAVYLCASSSYSTHEQFFGPGTRLTVL.

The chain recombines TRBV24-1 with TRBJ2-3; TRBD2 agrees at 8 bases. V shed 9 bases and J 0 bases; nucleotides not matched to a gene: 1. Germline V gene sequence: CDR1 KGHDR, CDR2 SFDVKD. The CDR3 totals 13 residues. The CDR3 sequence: CATRGGSTDTQYF. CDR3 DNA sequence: TGTGCCACCCGGGGGGGTAGCACAGATACGCAGTATTTT.

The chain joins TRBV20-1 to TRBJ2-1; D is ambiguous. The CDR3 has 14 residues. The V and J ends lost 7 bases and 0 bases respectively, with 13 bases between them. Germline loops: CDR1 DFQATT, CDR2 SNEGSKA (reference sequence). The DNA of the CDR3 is TGCAGTGTAAGGCCCGGCGCCTCCTACAATGAGCAGTTCTTC. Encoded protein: CSVRPGASYNEQFF.

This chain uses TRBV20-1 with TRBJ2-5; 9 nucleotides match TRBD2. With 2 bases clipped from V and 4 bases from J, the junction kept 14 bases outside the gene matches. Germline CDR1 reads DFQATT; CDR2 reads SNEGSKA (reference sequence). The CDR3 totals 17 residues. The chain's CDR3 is CSARSPFAGGPGETQYF. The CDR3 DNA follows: TGCAGTGCTAGATCCCCGTTTGCGGGGGGGCCGGGAGAGACCCAGTACTTC.

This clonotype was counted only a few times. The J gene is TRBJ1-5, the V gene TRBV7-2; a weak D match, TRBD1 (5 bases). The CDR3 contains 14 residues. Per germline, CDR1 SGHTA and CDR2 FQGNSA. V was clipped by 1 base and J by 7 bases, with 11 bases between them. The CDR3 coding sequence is TGTGCCAGCAGCTTAGTGGAAGGGACCCAGCCCCAGCATTTT. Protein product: CASSLVEGTQPQHF.

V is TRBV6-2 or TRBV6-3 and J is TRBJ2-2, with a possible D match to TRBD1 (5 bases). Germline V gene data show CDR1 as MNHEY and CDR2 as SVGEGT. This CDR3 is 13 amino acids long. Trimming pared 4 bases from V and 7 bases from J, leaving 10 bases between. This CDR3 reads CASSSGNGGELFF. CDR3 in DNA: TGTGCCAGCAGTTCAGGGAATGGCGGGGAGCTGTTTTTT.

CDR3: CASSLTGLEDQPQHF. The CDR3 coding sequence is TGTGCCAGCAGTTTAACAGGGCTGGAGGATCAGCCCCAGCATTTT. V usage is TRBV12-3 or TRBV12-4 and J usage is TRBJ1-5; D may be TRBD1 (6 bases). The V and J ends lost 2 bases and 5 bases respectively, with 13 bases between them. This CDR3 spans 15 amino acids.

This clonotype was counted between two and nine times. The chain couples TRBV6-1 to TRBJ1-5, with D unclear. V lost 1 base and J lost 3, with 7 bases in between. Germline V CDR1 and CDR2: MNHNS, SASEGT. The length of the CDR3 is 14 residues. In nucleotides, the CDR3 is TGTGCCAGCAGTGAAGAGGCTTACAATCAGCCCCAGCATTTT. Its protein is CASSEEAYNQPQHF.

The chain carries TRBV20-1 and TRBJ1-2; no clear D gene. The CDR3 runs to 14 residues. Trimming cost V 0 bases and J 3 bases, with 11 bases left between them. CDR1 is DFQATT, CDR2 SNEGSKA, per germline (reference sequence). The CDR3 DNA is TGCAGTGCTAGAGATAGTTTGCGGGACTATGGCTACACCTTC. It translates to CSARDSLRDYGYTF.

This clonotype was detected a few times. The CDR3 protein is CASSEGGFNTEAFF. CDR3 bases: TGTGCCAGCAGTGAAGGAGGCTTCAACACTGAAGCTTTCTTT. The chain links TRBV6-1 to TRBJ1-1; no reliable D call. CDR1 and CDR2 (germline): MNHNS, SASEGT. This CDR3 has 14 amino acids. V was trimmed by 1 base and J by 2 bases, leaving 8 bases between them.

This chain's CDR3 is CASSLETGGYGYTF. The CDR3 nucleotides are TGTGCCAGCAGCTTAGAGACAGGGGGCTATGGCTACACCTTC. This chain joins TRBV7-6 and TRBJ1-2, with 9 bases matching TRBD1. The CDR3 is made up of 14 amino acids. Germline values: CDR1 SGHVS, CDR2 FNYEAQ. V was pared by 1 base and J by 4 bases, with 1 base of the junction left unmatched.

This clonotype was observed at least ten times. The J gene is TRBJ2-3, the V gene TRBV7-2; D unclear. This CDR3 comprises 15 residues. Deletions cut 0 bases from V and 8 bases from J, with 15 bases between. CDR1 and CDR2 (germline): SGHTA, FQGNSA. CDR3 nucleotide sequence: TGTGCCAGCAGCTTAGCGCGAAGCCAAACCGGTACGCAGTATTTT. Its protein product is CASSLARSQTGTQYF.

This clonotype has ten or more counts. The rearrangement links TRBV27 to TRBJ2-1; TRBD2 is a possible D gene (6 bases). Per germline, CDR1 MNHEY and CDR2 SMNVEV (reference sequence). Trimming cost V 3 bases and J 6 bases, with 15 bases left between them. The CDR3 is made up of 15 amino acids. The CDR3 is CASSFPGALPNEQFF. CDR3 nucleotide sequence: TGTGCCAGCAGTTTTCCGGGAGCCCTCCCCAATGAGCAGTTCTTC.

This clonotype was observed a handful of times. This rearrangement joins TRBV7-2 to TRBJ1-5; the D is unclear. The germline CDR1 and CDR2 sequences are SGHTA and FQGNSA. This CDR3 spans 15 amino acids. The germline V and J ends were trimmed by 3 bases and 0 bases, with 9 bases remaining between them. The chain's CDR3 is CASSFSSASNQPQHF. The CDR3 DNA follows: TGTGCCAGCAGCTTTTCTAGTGCTAGCAATCAGCCCCAGCATTTT. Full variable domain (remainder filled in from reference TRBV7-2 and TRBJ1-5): GAGVSQSPSNKVTEKGKDVELRCDPISGHTALYWYRQSLGQGLEFLIYFQGNSAPDKSGLPSDRFSAERTGGSVSTLTIQRTQQEDSAVYLCASSFSSASNQPQHFGDGTRLSIL.

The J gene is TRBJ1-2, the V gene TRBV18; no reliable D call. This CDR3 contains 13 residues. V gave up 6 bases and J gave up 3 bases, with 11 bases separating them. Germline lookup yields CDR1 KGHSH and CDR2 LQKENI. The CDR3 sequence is CASSDAGDYGYTF. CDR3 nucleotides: TGTGCCAGCTCGGATGCTGGGGACTATGGCTACACCTTC.

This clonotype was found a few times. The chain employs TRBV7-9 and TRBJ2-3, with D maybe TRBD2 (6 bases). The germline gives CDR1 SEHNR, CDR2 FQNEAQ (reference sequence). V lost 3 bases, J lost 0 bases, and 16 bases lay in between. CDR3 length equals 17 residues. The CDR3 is CASSFGGDIASTDTQYF. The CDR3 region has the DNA TGTGCCAGCAGCTTCGGGGGAGACATAGCTAGCACAGATACGCAGTATTTT.

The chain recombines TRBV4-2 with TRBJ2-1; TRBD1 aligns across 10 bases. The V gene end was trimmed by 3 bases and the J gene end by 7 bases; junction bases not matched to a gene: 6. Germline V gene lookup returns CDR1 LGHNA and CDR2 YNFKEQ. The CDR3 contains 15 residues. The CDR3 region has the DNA TGTGCCAGCAGCCACCCGGGACAGGGGCGGAATGAGCAGTTCTTC. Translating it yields CASSHPGQGRNEQFF.

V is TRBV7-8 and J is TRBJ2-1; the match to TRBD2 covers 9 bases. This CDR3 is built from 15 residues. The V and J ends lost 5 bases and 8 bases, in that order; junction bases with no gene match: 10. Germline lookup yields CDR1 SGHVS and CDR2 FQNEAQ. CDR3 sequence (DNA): TGTGCCAGCAGCCCCAAAAGCGGGGGGTTATATGAGCAGTTCTTC. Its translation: CASSPKSGGLYEQFF.

The CDR3 protein is CASKLTVDTEAFF. The CDR3 DNA reads TGTGCCAGCAAATTGACAGTAGACACTGAAGCTTTCTTT. This chain uses TRBV5-3 with TRBJ1-1, with TRBD1 as a possible D gene (5 bases). TRBV5-3 is labeled an ORF, and its function is uncertain. V lost 8 bases to trimming and J lost 3 bases, with 14 bases between them. The CDR3 runs 13 residues.

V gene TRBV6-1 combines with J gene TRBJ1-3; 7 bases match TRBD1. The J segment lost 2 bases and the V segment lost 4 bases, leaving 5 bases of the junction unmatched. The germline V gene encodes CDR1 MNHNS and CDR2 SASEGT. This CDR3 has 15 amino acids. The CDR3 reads CASSALTGAGNTIYF. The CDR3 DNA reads TGTGCCAGCAGTGCTCTTACAGGGGCTGGAAACACCATATATTTT.

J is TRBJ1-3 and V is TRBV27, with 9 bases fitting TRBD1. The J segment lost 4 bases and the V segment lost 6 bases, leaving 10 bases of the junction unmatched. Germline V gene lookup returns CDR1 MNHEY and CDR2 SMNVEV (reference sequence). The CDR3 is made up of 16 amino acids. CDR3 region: CASSPQGQGYGNTIYF. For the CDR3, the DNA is TGTGCCAGCAGCCCTCAAGGACAGGGGTACGGAAACACCATATATTTT.

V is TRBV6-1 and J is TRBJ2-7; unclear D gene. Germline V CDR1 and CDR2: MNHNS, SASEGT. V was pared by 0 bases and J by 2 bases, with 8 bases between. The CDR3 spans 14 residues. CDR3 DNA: TGTGCCAGCAGTGAAGCGTACAGTGCCTACGAGCAGTACTTC. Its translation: CASSEAYSAYEQYF.

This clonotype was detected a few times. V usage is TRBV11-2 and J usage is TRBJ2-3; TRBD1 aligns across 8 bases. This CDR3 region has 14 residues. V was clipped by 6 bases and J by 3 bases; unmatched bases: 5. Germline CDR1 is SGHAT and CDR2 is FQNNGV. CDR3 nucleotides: TGTGCCAGCAGGGGACAGGTAGTAACAGATACGCAGTATTTT. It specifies CASRGQVVTDTQYF.

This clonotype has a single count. The CDR3 sequence: CASSPYGTTGREQYF. The DNA of the CDR3 is TGCGCCAGCAGCCCGTACGGCACTACCGGGCGCGAGCAGTACTTC. The V gene is TRBV5-1, the J gene TRBJ2-7, with unresolved D. This CDR3 region has 15 residues. The germline V and J ends were trimmed by 4 bases and 6 bases, with 20 bases remaining between them. Germline CDR1 is SGHRS and CDR2 is YFSETQ.

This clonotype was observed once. The CDR3 nucleotides read TGTGCCAGCAGTGAAACCGAGACAGGGCGAGACTACGAGCAGTACTTC. It codes for CASSETETGRDYEQYF. The rearrangement links TRBV6-1 to TRBJ2-7; 7 bases match TRBD1. Germline CDR1 reads MNHNS; CDR2 reads SASEGT. The V segment lost 2 bases and the J segment 3 bases; nucleotides outside the gene matches: 10. CDR3 size: 16 residues.

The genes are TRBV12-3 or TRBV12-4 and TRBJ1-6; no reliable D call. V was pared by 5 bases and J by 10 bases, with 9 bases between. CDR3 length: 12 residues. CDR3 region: CASSLTASPLHF. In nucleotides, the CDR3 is TGTGCCAGCAGTCTAACGGCCTCACCCCTCCACTTT.

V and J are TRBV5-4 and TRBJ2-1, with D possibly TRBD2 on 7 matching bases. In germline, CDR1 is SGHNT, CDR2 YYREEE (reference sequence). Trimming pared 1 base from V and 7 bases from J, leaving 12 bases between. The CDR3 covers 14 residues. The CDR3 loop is CASSLRRGHNEQFF. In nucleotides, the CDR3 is TGTGCCAGCAGCTTGAGGCGGGGGCATAATGAGCAGTTCTTC. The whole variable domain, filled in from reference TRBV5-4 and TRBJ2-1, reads ETGVTQSPTHLIKTRGQQVTLRCSSQSGHNTVSWYQQALGQGPQFIFQYYREEENGRGNFPPRFSGLQFPNYSSELNVNALELDDSALYLCASSLRRGHNEQFFGPGTRLTVL.

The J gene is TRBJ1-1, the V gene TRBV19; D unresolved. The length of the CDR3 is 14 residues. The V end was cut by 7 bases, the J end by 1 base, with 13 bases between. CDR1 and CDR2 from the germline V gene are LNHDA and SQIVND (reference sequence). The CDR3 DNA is TGTGCCAGTAAACCGATTCAGGAGAACACTGAAGCTTTCTTT. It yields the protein CASKPIQENTEAFF.

CDR3 sequence reads: CSVEEYSTESYEQYF. CDR3 coding DNA: TGCAGCGTTGAAGAATATTCGACAGAATCCTACGAGCAGTACTTC. The rearrangement links TRBV29-1 to TRBJ2-7; D perhaps matches TRBD1 (5 bases). The V and J ends lost 0 bases and 1 base respectively, with 13 bases between them. The CDR3 runs to 15 residues. Germline CDR1 and CDR2: SQVTM and ANQGSEA.

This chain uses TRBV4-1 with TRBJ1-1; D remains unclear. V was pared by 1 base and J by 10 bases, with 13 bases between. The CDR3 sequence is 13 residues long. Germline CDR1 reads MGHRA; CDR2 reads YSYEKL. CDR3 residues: CASSQGGYAGAFF. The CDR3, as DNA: TGCGCCAGCAGCCAAGGCGGGTATGCTGGAGCTTTCTTT.

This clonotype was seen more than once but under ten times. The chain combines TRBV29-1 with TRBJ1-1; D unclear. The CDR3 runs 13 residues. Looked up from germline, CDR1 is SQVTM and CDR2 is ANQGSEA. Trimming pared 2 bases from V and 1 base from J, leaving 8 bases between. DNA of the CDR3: TGCAGCGTTGAACTTCTCCAGAACACTGAAGCTTTCTTT. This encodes CSVELLQNTEAFF.

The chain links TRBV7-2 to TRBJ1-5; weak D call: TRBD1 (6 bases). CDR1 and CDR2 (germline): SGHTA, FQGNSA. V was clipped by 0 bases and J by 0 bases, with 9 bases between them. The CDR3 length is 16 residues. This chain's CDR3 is CASSLAGAASNQPQHF. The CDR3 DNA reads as TGTGCCAGCAGCTTAGCGGGGGCAGCTAGCAATCAGCCCCAGCATTTT.